These T cell receptor beta chains were read from a single sample in a study of cytomegalovirus exposure and HLA in healthy donors. Produced via immunoSEQ multiplex PCR; TCRdb's table is partial and in-frame only. Among some 180,000 clones, 77% were seen once, and the ten largest hold roughly 3.6%. Sequencing was done on a sample of PBMCs. These receptors were obtained from a woman in her fifties or sixties in good health and CMV-seropositive. CDR3s include the opening cysteine and the closing phenylalanine or tryptophan. Each record gives: J gene, D gene, V gene, CDR3 protein. A D gene is named only where the DNA matches it firmly.

>TRBJ2-7|TRBD1|TRBV5-1
CASSLMGQGYEQYF
>TRBJ2-5|NA|TRBV7-2
CASSLVDYQETQYF
>TRBJ2-3|NA|TRBV27
CASSLFRGTSTDTQYF
>TRBJ2-1|TRBD1|TRBV19
CASSNPGQGYNEQFF
>TRBJ1-2|NA|TRBV5-1
CASSLSSGVTSGYTF
>TRBJ2-2|TRBD2|TRBV19
CASTLAGGVGELFF
>TRBJ2-7|NA|TRBV30
CAWSPGLGEQYF
>TRBJ1-5|NA|TRBV6-1
CASTFRGSNQPQHF
>TRBJ1-1|TRBD1|TRBV18
CASSPPDRVVLAEAFF
>TRBJ2-2|TRBD1|TRBV19
CASITRTGNPGELFF
>TRBJ1-1|NA|TRBV5-4
CASRQPGEMNTEAFF
>TRBJ1-5|NA|TRBV6-5
CASSPDRGSNQPQHF
>TRBJ1-1|NA|TRBV27
CASSPLVNTEAFF
>TRBJ1-3|NA|TRBV9
CASSPRPFSGNTIYF
>TRBJ1-1|NA|TRBV30
CAWKEVLEAFF
>TRBJ2-7|TRBD2|TRBV20-1
CSGGLVHEQYF
>TRBJ2-5|TRBD2|TRBV7-2
CASSLSSAGGQETQYF
>NA|NA|TRBV6-5
CASSFQGGSYEQYF
>TRBJ2-7|TRBD2|TRBV11-1
CASSLLSGGLYEQYF
>TRBJ1-5|NA|TRBV28
CASSLSSARVVVHF
>TRBJ2-7|TRBD2|TRBV11-1
CASSRTSGGAYSYEQYF
>TRBJ2-2|TRBD1|TRBV27
CASSAGTGHYTGELFF
>TRBJ1-2|NA|TRBV6-1
CASSESGRSAHGYTF
>TRBJ2-5|NA|TRBV6-5
CASTRGRGGGETQYF
>TRBJ2-3|TRBD2|TRBV28
CASSSPSLAGGPDTQYF
>TRBJ2-3|TRBD2|TRBV14
CASSQGLAVLSDTQYF